This entry lists 8 T cell receptor beta chains sequenced from one sample in a study of human T cells and chemical hapten exposure. Described time point: pre-sensitization, week 0. As for treatment: therapeutic diphenylcyclopropenone sensitization with weekly scalp DPC. TCRdb processed the RACE reads anew with MiXCR; each CDR3 protein has one entry. The sample records around 350,000 distinct CDR3 sequences, about 5% being singletons. The sequenced sample was whole blood, obtained in connection with sensitization to the hapten diphenylcyclopropenone (DPC). All receptors derive from a woman between 18 and 29 years old with alopecia areata. Some clones in this sample may be carry-over from other donors' samples.

The CDR3 DNA follows: TGCAGCGTTGGGGGCGGGGGGGATCAGCCCCAGCATTTT. Protein product: CSVGGGGDQPQHF. The chain joins TRBV29-1 to TRBJ1-5, with D perhaps TRBD1 (5 bases). Germline V gene lookup returns CDR1 SQVTM and CDR2 ANQGSEA. This CDR3 has 13 residues. Trimming took 4 bases from V and 5 from J, leaving 12 bases between them.

In this sample, this clonotype turned up a few times. V and J are TRBV11-1 and TRBJ2-5; D might be TRBD1 (5 bases). The CDR3 runs to 15 residues. Germline lookup yields CDR1 SGHAT and CDR2 FQDESV (reference sequence). V was pared by 3 bases and J by 1 base, with 12 bases between. CDR3 sequence (DNA): TGTGCCAGCAGCTTGACAGAAATAATCCAAGAGACCCAGTACTTC. This gives the protein CASSLTEIIQETQYF.

This clonotype appeared many times. J is TRBJ2-7 and V is TRBV5-8, with D possibly being TRBD1 or TRBD2 (5 bases each). The CDR3 contains 17 residues. V was pared by 3 bases and J by 0 bases, with 19 bases between. The germline gives CDR1 SGHTS, CDR2 YDEGEE. The CDR3 spells CASSWNTGTEGSYEQYF. The CDR3 DNA reads as TGTGCCAGCAGCTGGAATACCGGGACCGAGGGCTCCTACGAGCAGTACTTC. The complete variable domain, with remaining parts taken from reference TRBV5-8 and TRBJ2-7, reads EAGVTQSPTHLIKTRGQQATLRCSPISGHTSVYWYQQALGLGLQFLLWYDEGEERNRGNFPPRFSGRQFPNYSSELNVNALELEDSALYLCASSWNTGTEGSYEQYFGPGTRLTVT.

The chain couples TRBV7-6 to TRBJ2-2; TRBD1 matches at 10 bases. The germline gives CDR1 SGHVS, CDR2 FNYEAQ. V gave up 5 bases and J gave up 5 bases; unmatched junction bases: 5. The CDR3 sequence is 15 residues long. This chain's CDR3 is CASSPRTGGTGELFF. CDR3 nucleotides: TGTGCCAGCAGCCCCCGGACAGGGGGAACCGGGGAGCTGTTTTTT.

This clonotype occurred a few times. At one end the junction does not follow the germline gene, possibly because of a read error. The chain carries TRBV12-3 or TRBV12-4 and TRBJ2-1; D gene unclear. CDR3 length equals 11 residues. DNA for the CDR3: TGTGCCAGCGGCCGCTACGATGAGCAGTTCTTC. Protein product: CASGRYDEQFF.

This clonotype was counted ten times or more. J is TRBJ1-1 and V is TRBV13; D perhaps matches TRBD1 (6 bases). This CDR3 has 15 amino acids. The V end lost 1 base, the J end lost 2 bases, and 11 bases lay between the germline ends. Germline-derived CDR1 and CDR2 are PRHDT and FYEKMQ (reference sequence). DNA of the CDR3: TGTGCCAGCAGCTTAGAACAGGGACGAAACACTGAAGCTTTCTTT. This translates into CASSLEQGRNTEAFF.

In its sample, this clonotype was seen many times. This chain links TRBV7-2 with TRBJ2-1; TRBD2 matches 9 bases. In germline, CDR1 is SGHTA, CDR2 FQGNSA. V gave up 5 bases and J gave up 9 bases; unmatched junction bases: 8. This CDR3 has 14 residues. Here the CDR3 reads CASSPRTSESEQFF. In DNA form, the CDR3 reads TGTGCCAGCAGCCCGAGGACTAGCGAGAGTGAGCAGTTCTTC.

This clonotype has more than one count but fewer than ten. V usage is TRBV4-3 and J usage is TRBJ2-1, with a tentative D call TRBD2 (6 bases). Trimming left V 3 bases short and J 10 bases short, with 16 bases between. Germline V gene data show CDR1 as LGHNA and CDR2 as YSLEER. The CDR3 sequence is 14 residues long. CDR3 sequence: CASSQGGGAEEQFF. CDR3 nucleotide sequence: TGCGCCAGCAGCCAGGGGGGAGGAGCCGAGGAGCAGTTCTTC.